This T cell receptor (beta chain) comes out of a study of Ad26.COV2.S vaccination and SARS-CoV-2 variants. In the study overall: Intramuscular Ad26.COV2.S at 5x10^10 or 1x10^11 viral particles.

The germline CDR1 and CDR2 sequences are MNHEY and SMNVEV (reference sequence). CDR3 length: 17 residues. V was pared by 0 bases and J by 6 bases, with 20 bases between. The treatment: roughly 20 received Ad26.COV2.S at low or high dose, single or two shots; several received placebo; per-sample allocation not given. Sampling occurred on day 63 after the first vaccine or placebo injection. Expressing Wuhan-strain SARS-CoV-2 spike, an Ad26 vector served as the vaccine. About this clone itself: Its antigen remains unknown.

Study outcomes and limitations: Once vaccination had occurred, spike-specific CD8+ and CD4+ T cell responses reportedly showed substantial breadth.

Sequencing used immunoSEQ multiplex PCR; TCRdb keeps in-frame clones, though not all of them. The sample includes around 400,000 clones, around 82% of them seen just once. The J gene is TRBJ1-1, the V gene TRBV27; D unclear. The material sequenced was peripheral blood, taken in a trial of Ad26.COV2.S vaccine versus placebo. The source of this sequence is a person between 18 and 59 years old who received the Ad26.COV2.S COVID-19 vaccine or a placebo. The CDR3 nucleotides are TGTGCCAGCAGTTTATCGAGGGAGCGGTTGGAGGGTCCTGAAGCTTTCTTT. Translated, it gives CASSLSRERLEGPEAFF.